One T cell receptor (beta chain) is described in this entry. Antigen specificity is unknown. This entry comes from a study of immune evolution from preneoplasia to lung adenocarcinoma. Clones were read by immunoSEQ multiplex PCR, and TCRdb kept only the in-frame ones, dropping some. The data show 5,000 to 6,000 clones, about 75% seen once. Patients had resection in Japan or China between the mid-2010s and the late 2010s. Histologic diagnosis was independently verified by two lung pathologists. General study findings and limits: Later-stage lesions appeared to have more T cells, more diversity, less clonality. Top clone share appeared to fall from AAH through AIS, MIA, adenocarcinoma.

Source material: FFPE normal lung tissue adjacent to the tumor. The sequence derives from a person between 60 and 69 years old with lung adenocarcinoma.

The CDR3 protein is CASRDRGDSNQPQHF. DNA of the CDR3: TGTGCCAGCAGGGACAGGGGGGATAGCAATCAGCCCCAGCATTTT. V is TRBV6-1 and J is TRBJ1-5, with 10 bases matching TRBD1. Germline values: CDR1 MNHNS, CDR2 SASEGT. Germline trimming cut 6 bases from V and 0 bases from J; bases unmatched to any gene: 2. CDR3 size: 15 residues.